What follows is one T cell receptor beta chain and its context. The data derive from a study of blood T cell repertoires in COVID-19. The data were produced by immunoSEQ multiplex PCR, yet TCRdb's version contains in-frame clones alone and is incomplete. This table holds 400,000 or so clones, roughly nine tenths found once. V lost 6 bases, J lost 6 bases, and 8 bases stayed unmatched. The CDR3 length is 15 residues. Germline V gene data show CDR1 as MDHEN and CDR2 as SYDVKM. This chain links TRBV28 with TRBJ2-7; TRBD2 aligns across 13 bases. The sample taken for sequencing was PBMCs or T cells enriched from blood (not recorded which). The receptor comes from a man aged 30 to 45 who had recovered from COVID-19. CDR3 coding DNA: TGTGCCAGCAGAAGACTAGCGGGAGGCAAATTCGAGCAGTACTTC. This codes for CASRRLAGGKFEQYF. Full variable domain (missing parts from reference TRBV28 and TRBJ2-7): DVKVTQSSRYLVKRTGEKVFLECVQDMDHENMFWYRQDPGLGLRLIYFSYDVKMKEKGDIPEGYSVSREKKERFSLILESASTNQTSMYLCASRRLAGGKFEQYFGPGTRLTVT.